The 21 T cell receptor beta chains reported below all come from one sample, sequenced in a study of T cells expressing NK-cell markers. Following a re-call of the 5' RACE reads, TCRdb has one entry per CDR3 protein and lacks DNA. The listing contains 450,000 to 600,000 distinct CDR3 sequences. Sequencing input: blood T cells: a sorted CD56 or NKG2C T cell subset, CD4+ or CD8+ T cells, or bulk PBMC T cells (not recorded which). Receptor source: a man aged 18-30 years in good health.

This sequence joins TRBV20-1 and TRBJ1-2; no DNA is available, so the TRBD1 call from TCRdb remains unchecked. Germline V CDR1 and CDR2: DFQATT, SNEGSKA (reference sequence). This CDR3 is built from 14 residues. The CDR3 loop is CSARGQEGSYGYTF.

V and J are TRBV7-2 and TRBJ1-3; TCRdb's assignment of TRBD1 cannot be checked, as there is no DNA. Germline V gene sequence: CDR1 SGHTA, CDR2 FQGNSA. The CDR3 sequence is 15 residues long. CDR3 loop: CASSGALPSGNTIYF.

This chain links TRBV27 with TRBJ2-7. Germline V CDR1 and CDR2: MNHEY, SMNVEV (reference sequence). The CDR3 has 15 residues. This chain's CDR3 is CASSLAGDPSYEQYF.

V is TRBV12-3 or TRBV12-4 and J is TRBJ2-7. The CDR3 is made up of 12 amino acids. The CDR3 protein is CASSSESVEQYF.

CDR3 sequence: CATGTSDSYEQYF. The chain joins TRBV24-1 to TRBJ2-7; TCRdb indicates TRBD1, and absent DNA this call remains unverified. The CDR3 runs to 13 residues. Germline CDR1 and CDR2: KGHDR and SFDVKD.

The V gene is TRBV30, the J gene TRBJ2-5. Per germline, CDR1 GTSNPN and CDR2 SVGIG (reference sequence). This CDR3 is 13 amino acids long. The CDR3 is CAWSDSRRWTQYF.

V is TRBV20-1 and J is TRBJ2-3; the TCRdb call, TRBD1, lacks DNA for checking. The germline V gene has CDR1 DFQATT and CDR2 SNEGSKA (reference sequence). The CDR3 runs to 17 residues. CDR3: CSARDYRGRGGTDTQYF.

This chain links TRBV6-5 with TRBJ2-1; without DNA, the TCRdb call of TRBD2 cannot be checked. The germline V gene has CDR1 MNHEY and CDR2 SVGAGI. The CDR3 covers 18 residues. The CDR3 spells CASSYSLSGRLTYNEQFF.

The V call is TRBV20-1, the J call TRBJ2-1; TCRdb indicates TRBD1, and absent DNA this call remains unverified. CDR3 size: 11 residues. From germline, CDR1 is DFQATT and CDR2 SNEGSKA (reference sequence). This chain's CDR3 is CSATLGNGQFF.

The V call is TRBV4-1, the J call TRBJ2-5; the D gene TCRdb calls, TRBD2, cannot be checked with no DNA. Germline V lookup: CDR1 MGHRA, CDR2 YSYEKL. The CDR3 covers 16 residues. Here the CDR3 reads CASSQKSGRPQETQYF.

The V gene is TRBV12-3 or TRBV12-4, the J gene TRBJ2-5; TCRdb's D call, TRBD1, is unchecked because there is no DNA. The CDR3 covers 13 residues. CDR3 region: CASYEGSQETQYF.

This chain links TRBV15 with TRBJ2-3; TCRdb selects TRBD2, and the lack of DNA leaves this call unchecked. CDR1 and CDR2 (germline): LNHNV, YYDKDF (reference sequence). This CDR3 is built from 16 residues. The CDR3 here is CATRGPRHRGTDTQYF. Looking up the rest from reference TRBV15 and TRBJ2-3 gives the full variable domain: DAMVIQNPRYQVTQFGKPVTLSCSQTLNHNVMYWYQQKSSQAPKLLFHYYDKDFNNEADTPDNFQSRRPNTSFCFLDIRSPGLGDTAMYLCATRGPRHRGTDTQYFGPGTRLTVL.

The chain joins TRBV29-1 to TRBJ1-2; without DNA, the TCRdb call of TRBD1 cannot be checked. The CDR3 runs to 16 residues. Germline V gene sequence: CDR1 SQVTM, CDR2 ANQGSEA. CDR3 sequence: CSVEMPRQQPDYGYTF. Full variable domain (outside the CDR3, taken from reference TRBV29-1 and TRBJ1-2): SAVISQKPSRDICQRGTSLTIQCQVDSQVTMMFWYRQQPGQSLTLIATANQGSEATYESGFVIDKFPISRPNLTFSTLTVSNMSPEDSSIYLCSVEMPRQQPDYGYTFGSGTRLTVV.

The chain employs TRBV5-1 and TRBJ2-3; without DNA, the TCRdb call of TRBD1 cannot be checked. The length of the CDR3 is 16 residues. Germline assignment: CDR1 SGHRS and CDR2 YFSETQ. The CDR3 loop reads CASSGVGGRATDTQYF.

This chain links TRBV12-3 or TRBV12-4 with TRBJ1-4; TCRdb indicates TRBD1, and absent DNA this call remains unverified. The CDR3 is 14 amino acids. The chain's CDR3 is CASSLTGTGTKLFF.

The rearrangement uses TRBV28 and TRBJ2-1; the D call from TCRdb, TRBD2, cannot be confirmed without DNA. Germline assignment: CDR1 MDHEN and CDR2 SYDVKM. The CDR3 runs to 15 residues. The CDR3 region is CASSLAGVAYNEQFF.

CDR3 in amino acids: CASSPNREKLFF. V usage is TRBV4-3 and J usage is TRBJ1-4. The CDR3 extends over 12 amino acids. CDR1 is LGHNA, CDR2 YSLEER, per germline.

The chain couples TRBV19 to TRBJ1-2; the D call from TCRdb, TRBD1, cannot be confirmed without DNA. The CDR3 consists of 17 residues. Per germline, CDR1 LNHDA and CDR2 SQIVND (reference sequence). The CDR3 sequence: CASSIATLRQGLPGYTF.

The rearrangement joins TRBV4-2 to TRBJ2-6; the TCRdb call, TRBD2, lacks DNA for checking. Germline assignment: CDR1 LGHNA and CDR2 YNFKEQ. This CDR3 is 17 amino acids long. The chain's CDR3 is CASSQVGSLSGANVLTF.

The chain is built from TRBV10-2 and TRBJ1-2; as DNA is missing, the TRBD1 call by TCRdb cannot be tested. CDR3 length: 13 amino acids. CDR1 WSHSY and CDR2 SAAADI come from the germline V gene. CDR3 in amino acids: CASTLRTGNGYTF.

The rearrangement links TRBV14 to TRBJ2-4. Germline CDR1 reads SGHDN; CDR2 reads FVKESK. The CDR3 contains 13 residues. The CDR3 reads CASSTRTKNIQYF.